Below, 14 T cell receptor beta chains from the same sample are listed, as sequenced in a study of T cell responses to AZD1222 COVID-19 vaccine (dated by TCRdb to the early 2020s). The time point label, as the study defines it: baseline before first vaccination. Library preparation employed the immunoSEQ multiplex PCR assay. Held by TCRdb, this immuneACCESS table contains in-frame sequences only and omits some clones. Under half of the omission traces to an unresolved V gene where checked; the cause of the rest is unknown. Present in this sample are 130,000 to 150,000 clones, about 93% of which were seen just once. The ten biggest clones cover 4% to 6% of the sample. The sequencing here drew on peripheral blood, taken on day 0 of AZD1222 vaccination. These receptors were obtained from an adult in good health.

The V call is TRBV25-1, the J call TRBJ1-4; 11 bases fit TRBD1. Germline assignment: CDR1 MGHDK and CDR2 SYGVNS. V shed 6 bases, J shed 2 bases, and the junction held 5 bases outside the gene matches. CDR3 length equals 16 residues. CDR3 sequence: CASRGTGGPTNEKLFF. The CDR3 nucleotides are TGTGCCAGCAGGGGGACAGGGGGGCCGACTAATGAAAAACTGTTTTTT.

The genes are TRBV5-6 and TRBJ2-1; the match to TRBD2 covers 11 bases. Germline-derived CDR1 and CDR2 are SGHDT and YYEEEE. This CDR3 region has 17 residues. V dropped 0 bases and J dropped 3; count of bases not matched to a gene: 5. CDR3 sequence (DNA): TGTGCCAGCAGCTTGGGTGGGACTAGCGGCGTCTACAATGAGCAGTTCTTC. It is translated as CASSLGGTSGVYNEQFF.

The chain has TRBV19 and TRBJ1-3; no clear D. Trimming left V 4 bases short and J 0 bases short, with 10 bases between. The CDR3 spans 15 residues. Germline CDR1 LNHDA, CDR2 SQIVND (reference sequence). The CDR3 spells CASSTIGLSGNTIYF. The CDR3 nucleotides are TGTGCCAGTAGTACAATCGGGCTCTCTGGAAACACCATATATTTT.

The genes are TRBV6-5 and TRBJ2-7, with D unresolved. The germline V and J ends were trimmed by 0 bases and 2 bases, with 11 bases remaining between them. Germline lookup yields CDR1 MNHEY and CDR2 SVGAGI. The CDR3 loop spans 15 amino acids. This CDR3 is CASSYSENEAYEQYF. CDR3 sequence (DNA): TGTGCCAGCAGTTACTCCGAGAATGAGGCCTACGAGCAGTACTTC.

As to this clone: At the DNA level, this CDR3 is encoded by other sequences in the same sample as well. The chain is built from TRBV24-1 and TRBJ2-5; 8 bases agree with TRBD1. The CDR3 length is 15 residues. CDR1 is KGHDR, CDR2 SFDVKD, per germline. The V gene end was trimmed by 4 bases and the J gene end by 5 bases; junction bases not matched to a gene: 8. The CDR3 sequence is CATSDPQGAGETQYF. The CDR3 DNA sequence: TGTGCCACCAGTGACCCCCAGGGGGCGGGTGAGACCCAGTACTTC.

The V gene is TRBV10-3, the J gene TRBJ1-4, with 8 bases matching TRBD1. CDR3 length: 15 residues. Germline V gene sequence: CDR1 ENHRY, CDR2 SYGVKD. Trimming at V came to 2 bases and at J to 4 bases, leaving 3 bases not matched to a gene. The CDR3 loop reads CAISEGQGGNEKLFF. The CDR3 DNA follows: TGTGCCATCAGTGAGGGACAGGGAGGTAATGAAAAACTGTTTTTT.

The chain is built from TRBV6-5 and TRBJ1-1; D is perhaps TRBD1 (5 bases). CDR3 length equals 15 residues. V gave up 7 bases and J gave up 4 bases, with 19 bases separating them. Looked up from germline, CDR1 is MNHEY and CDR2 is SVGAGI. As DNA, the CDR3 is TGTGCCAGCACATCGGTGGGGGGGTACGCCACTGAAGCTTTCTTT. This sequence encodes CASTSVGGYATEAFF.

In DNA form, the CDR3 reads TGTGCCAGCAGCTCACAGGGGGCGTTAGGGGCCAACGTCCTGACTTTC. Protein sequence: CASSSQGALGANVLTF. The V call is TRBV7-2, the J call TRBJ2-6, with 9 bases that match TRBD1. Germline values: CDR1 SGHTA, CDR2 FQGNSA. The CDR3 has 16 residues. After removal of 4 bases from V and 4 bases from J, the junction contained 5 bases not matched to a gene.

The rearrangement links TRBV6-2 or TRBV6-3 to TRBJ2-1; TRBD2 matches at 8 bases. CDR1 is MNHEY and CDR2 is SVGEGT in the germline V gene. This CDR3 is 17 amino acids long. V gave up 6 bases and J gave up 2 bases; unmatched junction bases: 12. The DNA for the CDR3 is TGTGCCAGCAGCCCTTTCTCCCACGGGGGGGCCTACAATGAGCAGTTCTTC. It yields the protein CASSPFSHGGAYNEQFF.

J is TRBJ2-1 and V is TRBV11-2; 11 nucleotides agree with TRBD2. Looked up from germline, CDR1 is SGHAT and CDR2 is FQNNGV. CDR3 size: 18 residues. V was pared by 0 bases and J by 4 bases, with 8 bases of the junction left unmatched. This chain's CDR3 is CASSLDALTSGTYNEQFF. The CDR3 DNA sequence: TGTGCCAGCAGCTTAGATGCCTTGACTAGCGGGACATACAATGAGCAGTTCTTC.

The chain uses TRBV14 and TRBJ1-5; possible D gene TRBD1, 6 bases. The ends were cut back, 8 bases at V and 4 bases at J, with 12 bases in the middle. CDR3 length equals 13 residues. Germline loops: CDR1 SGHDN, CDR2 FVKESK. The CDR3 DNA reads TGTGCCAGCGGTACAGGGCAGAATCAGCCCCAGCATTTT. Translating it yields CASGTGQNQPQHF.

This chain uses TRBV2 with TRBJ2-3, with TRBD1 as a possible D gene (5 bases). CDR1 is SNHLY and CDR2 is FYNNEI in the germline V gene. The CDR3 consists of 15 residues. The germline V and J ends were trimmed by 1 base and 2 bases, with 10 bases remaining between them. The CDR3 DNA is TGTGCCAGCAGTGAAGATCCAGGGCTCACAGATACGCAGTATTTT. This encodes CASSEDPGLTDTQYF.

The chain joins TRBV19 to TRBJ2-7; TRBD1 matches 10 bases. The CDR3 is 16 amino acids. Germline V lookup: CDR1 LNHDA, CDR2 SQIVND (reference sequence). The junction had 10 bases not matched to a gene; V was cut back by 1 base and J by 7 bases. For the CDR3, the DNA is TGTGCCAGTAGTATAGTCACGGGACAGGGGACGGAAGAGCAGTACTTC. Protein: CASSIVTGQGTEEQYF.

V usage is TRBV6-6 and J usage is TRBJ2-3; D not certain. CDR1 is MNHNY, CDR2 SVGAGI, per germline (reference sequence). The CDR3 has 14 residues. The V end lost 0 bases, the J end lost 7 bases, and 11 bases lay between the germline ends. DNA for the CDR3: TGTGCCAGCAGTTACTCCCTAGACGTAAATACGCAGTATTTT. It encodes CASSYSLDVNTQYF.